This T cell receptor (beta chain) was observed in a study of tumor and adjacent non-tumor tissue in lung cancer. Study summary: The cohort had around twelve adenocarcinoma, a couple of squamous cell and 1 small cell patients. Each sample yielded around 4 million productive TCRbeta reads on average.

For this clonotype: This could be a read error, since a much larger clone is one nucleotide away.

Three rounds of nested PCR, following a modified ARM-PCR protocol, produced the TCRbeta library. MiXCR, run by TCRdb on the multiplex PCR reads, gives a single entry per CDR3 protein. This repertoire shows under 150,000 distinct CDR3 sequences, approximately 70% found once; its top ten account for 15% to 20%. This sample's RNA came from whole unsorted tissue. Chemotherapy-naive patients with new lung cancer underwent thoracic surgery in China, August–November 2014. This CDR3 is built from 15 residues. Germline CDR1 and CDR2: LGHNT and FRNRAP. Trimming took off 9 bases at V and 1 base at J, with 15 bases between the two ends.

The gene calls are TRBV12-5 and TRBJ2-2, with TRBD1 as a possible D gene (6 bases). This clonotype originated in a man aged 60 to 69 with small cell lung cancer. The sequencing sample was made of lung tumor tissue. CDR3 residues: CARASTGRNTGELFF. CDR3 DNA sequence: TGTGCTAGAGCCTCGACAGGACGGAACACCGGGGAGCTGTTTTTT.